This entry is about one T cell receptor beta chain. The V gene lost 4 bases and the J gene lost 1 base, with 16 bases spanning the gap. This CDR3 is built from 16 residues. Germline CDR1 reads SEHNR; CDR2 reads FQNEAQ (reference sequence). Clones were sequenced by immunoSEQ multiplex PCR, and TCRdb holds only the in-frame ones, with some missing. The table shows about 190,000 clones, with more than 70% occurring only once. The record originates from a study of blood T cell repertoires in COVID-19. The sequencing sample was made of peripheral blood. This TCR was recovered from a woman aged 40 to 50 who had recovered from COVID-19. The genes are TRBV7-9 and TRBJ1-1, with D perhaps TRBD1 (6 bases). The CDR3 spells CASSSHRAQGNTEAFF. Here the CDR3 DNA reads TGTGCCAGCAGCTCCCACAGGGCCCAGGGGAACACTGAAGCTTTCTTT.